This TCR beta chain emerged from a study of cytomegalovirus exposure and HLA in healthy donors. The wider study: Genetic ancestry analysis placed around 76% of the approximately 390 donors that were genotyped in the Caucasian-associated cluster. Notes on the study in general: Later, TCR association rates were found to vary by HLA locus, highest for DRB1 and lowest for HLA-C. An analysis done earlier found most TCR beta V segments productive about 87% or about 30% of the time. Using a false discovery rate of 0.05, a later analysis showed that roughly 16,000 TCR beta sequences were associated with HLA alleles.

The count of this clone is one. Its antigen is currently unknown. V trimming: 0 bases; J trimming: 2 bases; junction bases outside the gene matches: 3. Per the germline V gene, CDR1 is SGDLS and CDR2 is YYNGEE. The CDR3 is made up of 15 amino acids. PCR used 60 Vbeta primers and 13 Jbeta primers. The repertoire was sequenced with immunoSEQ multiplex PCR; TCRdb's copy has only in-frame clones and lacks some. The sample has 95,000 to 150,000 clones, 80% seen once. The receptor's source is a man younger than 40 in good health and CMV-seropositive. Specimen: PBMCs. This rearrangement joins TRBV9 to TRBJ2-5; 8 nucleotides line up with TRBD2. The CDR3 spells CASSVVSGNQETQYF. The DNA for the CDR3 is TGTGCCAGCAGCGTAGTTAGCGGGAATCAAGAGACCCAGTACTTC.